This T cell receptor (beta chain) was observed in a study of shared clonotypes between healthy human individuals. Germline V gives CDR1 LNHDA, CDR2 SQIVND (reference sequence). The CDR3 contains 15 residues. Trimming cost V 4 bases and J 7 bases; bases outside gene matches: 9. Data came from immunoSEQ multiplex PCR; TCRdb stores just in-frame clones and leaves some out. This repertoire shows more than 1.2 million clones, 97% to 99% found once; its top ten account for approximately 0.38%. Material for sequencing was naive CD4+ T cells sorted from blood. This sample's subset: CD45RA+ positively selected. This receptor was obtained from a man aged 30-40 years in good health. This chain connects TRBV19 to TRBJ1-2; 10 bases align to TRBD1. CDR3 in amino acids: CASSRRGQGLRGYTF. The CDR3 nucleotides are TGTGCCAGTAGTAGGAGGGGACAGGGGCTCCGTGGCTACACCTTC.